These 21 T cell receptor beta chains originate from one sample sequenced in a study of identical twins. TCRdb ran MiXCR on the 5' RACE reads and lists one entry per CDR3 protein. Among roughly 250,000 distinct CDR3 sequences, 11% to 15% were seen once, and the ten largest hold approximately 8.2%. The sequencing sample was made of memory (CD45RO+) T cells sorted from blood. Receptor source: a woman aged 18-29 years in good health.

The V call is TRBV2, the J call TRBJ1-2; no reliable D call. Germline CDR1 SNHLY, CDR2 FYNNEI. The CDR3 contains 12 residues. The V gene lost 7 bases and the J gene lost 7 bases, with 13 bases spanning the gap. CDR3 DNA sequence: TGTGCCAGCACCCAGACGGGCATTGGCTACACCTTC. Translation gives CASTQTGIGYTF.

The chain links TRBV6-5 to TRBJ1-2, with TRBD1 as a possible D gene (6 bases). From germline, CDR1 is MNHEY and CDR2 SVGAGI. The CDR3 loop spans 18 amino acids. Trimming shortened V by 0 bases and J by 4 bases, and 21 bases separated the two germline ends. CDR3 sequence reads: CASSYSFQRSWGAYGYTF. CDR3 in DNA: TGTGCCAGCAGTTACTCCTTTCAAAGGTCCTGGGGGGCCTATGGCTACACCTTC.

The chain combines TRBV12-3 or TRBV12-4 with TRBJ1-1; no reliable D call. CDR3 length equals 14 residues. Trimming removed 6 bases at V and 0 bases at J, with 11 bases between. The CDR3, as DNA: TGTGCCAGCAGCCTTTGGTCCGTGAACACTGAAGCTTTCTTT. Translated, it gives CASSLWSVNTEAFF.

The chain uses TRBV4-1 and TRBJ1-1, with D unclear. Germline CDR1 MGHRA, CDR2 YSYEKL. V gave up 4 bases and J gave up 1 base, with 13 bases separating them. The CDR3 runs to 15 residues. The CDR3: CASSRNRQENTEAFF. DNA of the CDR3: TGCGCCAGCAGCCGAAATCGTCAAGAGAACACTGAAGCTTTCTTT.

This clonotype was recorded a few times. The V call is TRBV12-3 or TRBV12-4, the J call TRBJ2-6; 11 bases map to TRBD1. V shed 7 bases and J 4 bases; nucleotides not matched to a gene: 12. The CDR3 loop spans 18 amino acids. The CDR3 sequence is CASTQPGQGVSGANVLTF. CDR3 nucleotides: TGTGCCAGCACTCAGCCGGGACAGGGGGTTTCCGGGGCCAACGTCCTGACTTTC.

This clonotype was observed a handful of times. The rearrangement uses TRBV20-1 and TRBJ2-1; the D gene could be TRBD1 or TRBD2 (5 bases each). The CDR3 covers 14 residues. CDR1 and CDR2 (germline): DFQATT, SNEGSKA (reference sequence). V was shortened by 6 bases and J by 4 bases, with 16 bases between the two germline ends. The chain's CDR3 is CSALRDRNYNEQFF. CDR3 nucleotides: TGCAGTGCGCTTCGGGACCGGAATTACAATGAGCAGTTCTTC.

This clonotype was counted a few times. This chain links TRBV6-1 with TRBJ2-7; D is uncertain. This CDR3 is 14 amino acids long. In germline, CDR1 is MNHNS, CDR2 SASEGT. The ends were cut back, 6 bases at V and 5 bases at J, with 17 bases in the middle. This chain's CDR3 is CASSPAATVDEQYF. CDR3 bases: TGTGCCAGCAGCCCCGCGGCTACAGTGGACGAGCAGTACTTC.

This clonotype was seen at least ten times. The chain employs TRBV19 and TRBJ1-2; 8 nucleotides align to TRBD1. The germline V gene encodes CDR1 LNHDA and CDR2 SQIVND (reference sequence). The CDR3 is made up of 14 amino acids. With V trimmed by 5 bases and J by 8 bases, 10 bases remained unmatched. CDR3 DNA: TGTGCCAGTAGTCCTAGGACAGGGCTTTCAGGCTACACCTTC. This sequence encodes CASSPRTGLSGYTF.

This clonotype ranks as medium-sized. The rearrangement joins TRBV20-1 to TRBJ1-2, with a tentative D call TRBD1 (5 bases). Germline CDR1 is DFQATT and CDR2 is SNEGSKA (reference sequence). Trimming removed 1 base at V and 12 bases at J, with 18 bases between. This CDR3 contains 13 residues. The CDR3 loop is CSARGRVAWRNTF. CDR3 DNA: TGCAGTGCTAGAGGCAGGGTCGCGTGGCGGAACACCTTC.

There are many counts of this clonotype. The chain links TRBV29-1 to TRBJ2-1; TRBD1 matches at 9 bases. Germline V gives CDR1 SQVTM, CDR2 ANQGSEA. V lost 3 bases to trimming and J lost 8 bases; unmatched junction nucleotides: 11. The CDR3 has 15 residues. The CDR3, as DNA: TGCAGCGTTGATTCGGACAGGGGCAGTTTGGATGAGCAGTTCTTC. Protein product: CSVDSDRGSLDEQFF.

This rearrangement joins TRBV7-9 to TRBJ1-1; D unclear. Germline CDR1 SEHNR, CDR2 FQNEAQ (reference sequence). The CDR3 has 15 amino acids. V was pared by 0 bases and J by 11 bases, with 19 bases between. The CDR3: CASSLASGGIGSAFF. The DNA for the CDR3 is TGTGCCAGCAGCTTAGCATCCGGCGGGATAGGGTCCGCTTTCTTT.

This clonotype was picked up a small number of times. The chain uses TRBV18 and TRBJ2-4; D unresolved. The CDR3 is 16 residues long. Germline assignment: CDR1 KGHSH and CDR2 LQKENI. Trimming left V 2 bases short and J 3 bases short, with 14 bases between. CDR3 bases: TGTGCCAGCTCACCAATGGAAAGTTTCAGCAAAAACATTCAGTACTTC. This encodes CASSPMESFSKNIQYF. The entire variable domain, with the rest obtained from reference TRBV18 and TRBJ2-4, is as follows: NAGVMQNPRHLVRRRGQEARLRCSPMKGHSHVYWYRQLPEEGLKFMVYLQKENIIDESGMPKERFSAEFPKEGPSILRIQQVVRGDSAAYFCASSPMESFSKNIQYFGAGTRLSVL.

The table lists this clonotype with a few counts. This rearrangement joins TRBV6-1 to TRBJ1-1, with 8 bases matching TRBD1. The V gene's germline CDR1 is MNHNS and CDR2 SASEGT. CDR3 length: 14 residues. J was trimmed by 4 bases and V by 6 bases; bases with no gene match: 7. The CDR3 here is CASSPTGVGTEAFF. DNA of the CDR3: TGTGCCAGCAGCCCGACAGGGGTGGGCACTGAAGCTTTCTTT.

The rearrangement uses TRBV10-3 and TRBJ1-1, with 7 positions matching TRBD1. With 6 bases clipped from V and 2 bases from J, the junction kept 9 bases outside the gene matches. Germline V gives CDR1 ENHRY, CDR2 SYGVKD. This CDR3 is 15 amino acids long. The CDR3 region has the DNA TGTGCCATCAGGCCCGACAGGGAGACTAACACTGAAGCTTTCTTT. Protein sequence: CAIRPDRETNTEAFF.

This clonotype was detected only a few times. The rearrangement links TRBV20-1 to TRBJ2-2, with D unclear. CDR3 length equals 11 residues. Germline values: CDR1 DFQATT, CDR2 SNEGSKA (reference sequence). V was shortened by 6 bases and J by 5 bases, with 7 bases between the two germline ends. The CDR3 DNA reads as TGCAGTGCGTTGAAAACCGGGGAGCTGTTTTTT. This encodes CSALKTGELFF.

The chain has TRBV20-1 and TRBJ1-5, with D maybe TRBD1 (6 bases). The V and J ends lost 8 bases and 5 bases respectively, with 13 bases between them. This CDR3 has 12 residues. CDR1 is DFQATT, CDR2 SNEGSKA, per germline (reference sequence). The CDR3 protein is CSLGTLDQPQHF. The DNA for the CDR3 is TGCAGTCTGGGGACACTAGATCAGCCCCAGCATTTT.

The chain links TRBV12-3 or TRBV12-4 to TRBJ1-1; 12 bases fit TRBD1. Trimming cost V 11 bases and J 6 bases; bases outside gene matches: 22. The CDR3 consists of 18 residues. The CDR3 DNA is TGTGCCTTCAGTTTAGCTGGGTACGGGACAGGGGGCGGACCTGAAGCTTTCTTT. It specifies CAFSLAGYGTGGGPEAFF.

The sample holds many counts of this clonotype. The CDR3 is CASSSQGNEQFF. Here the CDR3 DNA reads TGCGCCAGCAGCTCACAGGGCAATGAGCAGTTCTTC. J is TRBJ2-1 and V is TRBV5-1; possible D gene TRBD1, 6 bases. Germline V gives CDR1 SGHRS, CDR2 YFSETQ. Trimming shortened V by 3 bases and J by 6 bases, and 7 bases separated the two germline ends. The CDR3 is 12 residues long.

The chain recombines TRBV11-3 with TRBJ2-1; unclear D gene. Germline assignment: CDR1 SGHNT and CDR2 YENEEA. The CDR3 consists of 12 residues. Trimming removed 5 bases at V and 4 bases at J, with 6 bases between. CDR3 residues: CASSEGYNEQFF. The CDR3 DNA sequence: TGTGCCAGCAGCGAAGGGTACAATGAGCAGTTCTTC.

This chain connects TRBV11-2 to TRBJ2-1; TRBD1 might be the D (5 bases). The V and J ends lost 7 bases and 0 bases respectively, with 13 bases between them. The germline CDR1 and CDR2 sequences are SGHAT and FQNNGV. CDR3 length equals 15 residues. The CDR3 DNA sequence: TGTGCCAGCACCCGGCAGGGTTACTCCTACAATGAGCAGTTCTTC. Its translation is CASTRQGYSYNEQFF.

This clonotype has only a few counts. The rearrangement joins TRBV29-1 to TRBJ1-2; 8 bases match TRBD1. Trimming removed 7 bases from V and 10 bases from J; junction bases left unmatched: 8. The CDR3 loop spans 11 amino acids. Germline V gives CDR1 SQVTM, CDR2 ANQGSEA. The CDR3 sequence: CSAWTGFNYTF. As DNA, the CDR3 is TGCAGCGCCTGGACAGGGTTCAACTACACCTTC.